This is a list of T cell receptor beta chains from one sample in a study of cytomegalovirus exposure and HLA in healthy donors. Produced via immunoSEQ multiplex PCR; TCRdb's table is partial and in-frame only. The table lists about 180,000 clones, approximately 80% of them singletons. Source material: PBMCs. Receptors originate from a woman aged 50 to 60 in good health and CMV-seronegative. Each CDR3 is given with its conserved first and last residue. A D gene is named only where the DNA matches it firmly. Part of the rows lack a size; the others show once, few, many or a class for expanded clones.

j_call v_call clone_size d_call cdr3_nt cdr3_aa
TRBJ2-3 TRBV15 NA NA TGTGCCACCAGCAGGGTAGAACCCGGGACTTCTGATACGCAGTATTTT CATSRVEPGTSDTQYF
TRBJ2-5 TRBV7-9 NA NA TGTGCCAGCAGATTGGGCCTCCAAGAGACCCAGTACTTC CASRLGLQETQYF
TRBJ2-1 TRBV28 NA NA TGTGCCAGCAGTCTGGCAGGGCGCTACAATGAGCAGTTCTTC CASSLAGRYNEQFF
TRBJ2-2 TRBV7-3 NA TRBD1 TGTGCCAGCAGAAGGACAGGGGTAACCGGGGAGCTGTTTTTT CASRRTGVTGELFF
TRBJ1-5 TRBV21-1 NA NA TGTGCCAGCAGCCCCCGGCGGATCAATCAGCCCCAGCATTTT CASSPRRINQPQHF
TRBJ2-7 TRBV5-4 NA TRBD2 TGTGCCAGCAGCGGGAGCGGGGGAACCCCCTACGAGCAGTACTTC CASSGSGGTPYEQYF
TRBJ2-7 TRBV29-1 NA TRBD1 TGCAGCGTTGAAGATCGGGGGACAGGGCGGCTAGCGGTCTCCTACGAGCAGTACTTC CSVEDRGTGRLAVSYEQYF
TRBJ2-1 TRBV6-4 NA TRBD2 TGTGCCAGCAGTGACTTTACTAGCGGGCGCAATGAGCAGTTCTTC CASSDFTSGRNEQFF
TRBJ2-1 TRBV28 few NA TGTGCCAGCAGTTCCTTGAGCGGAACCTACAATGAGCAGTTCTTC CASSSLSGTYNEQFF
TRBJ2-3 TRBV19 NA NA TGTGCCAGTAGTATTTTTTTCCAGGACAAAGCCACAGATACGCAGTATTTT CASSIFFQDKATDTQYF
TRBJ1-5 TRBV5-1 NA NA TGCGCCAGCAGCTTGTTCGGGCCGCGGGACAATCAGCCCCAGCATTTT CASSLFGPRDNQPQHF
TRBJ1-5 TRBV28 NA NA TGTGCCAGCAGCCCCACAGGGAGCAATCAGCCCCAGCATTTT CASSPTGSNQPQHF
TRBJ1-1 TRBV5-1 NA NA TGCGCCAGCAGCTTGGAGGTCGGGAGAAGGGCTGAAGCTTTCTTT CASSLEVGRRAEAFF
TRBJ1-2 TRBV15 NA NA TGTGCCACCAGCCCCGAGCGGCATGGCTACACCTTC CATSPERHGYTF
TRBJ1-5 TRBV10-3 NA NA TGTGCCATCAGTGTGGCAGGGGTACGTCAGCCCCAGCATTTT CAISVAGVRQPQHF
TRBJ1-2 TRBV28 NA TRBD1 TGTGCCAGCAGTTCTGTCGGGACAGGGGTTTATGGCTACACCTTC CASSSVGTGVYGYTF
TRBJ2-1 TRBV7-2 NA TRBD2 TGTGCCAGCAGCTTAGTGGGACTAGGGGGATACAATGAGCAGTTCTTC CASSLVGLGGYNEQFF
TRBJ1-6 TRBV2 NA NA TGTGCCAGCAGCGTAGATTCACCCCTCCACTTT CASSVDSPLHF
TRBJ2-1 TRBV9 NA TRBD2 TGTGCCAGCAGCCCCTTAGCGGGAGGTACCTACAATGAGCAGTTCTTC CASSPLAGGTYNEQFF
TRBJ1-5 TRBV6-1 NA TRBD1 TGTGCCAGCAGGACAGGGAATAATCAGCCCCAGCATTTT CASRTGNNQPQHF
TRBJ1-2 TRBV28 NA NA TGTGCCAGCAGTCCCACCCGGACAGATCTTGATGGCTACACCTTC CASSPTRTDLDGYTF
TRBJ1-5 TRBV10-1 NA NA TGCGCCAGCAGTGAAGGGGTAAATCAGCCCCAGCATTTT CASSEGVNQPQHF
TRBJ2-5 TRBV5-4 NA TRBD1 TGTGCCAGCAGCTTACAGGGGAATGAGAGACCCCAGTACTTC CASSLQGNERPQYF
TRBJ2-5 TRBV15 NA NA TGTGCCACCAGCAGAGATGGACAGCAAGAGACCCAGTACTTC CATSRDGQQETQYF
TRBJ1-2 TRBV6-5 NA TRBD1 TGTGCCAGCAGTCTAGATCCTACAGGGGCCGGCGGCTACACCTTC CASSLDPTGAGGYTF
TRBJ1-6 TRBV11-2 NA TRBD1 TGTGCCAGCAGCTGGGAGCGACAGGGTACTTCACCCCTCCACTTT CASSWERQGTSPLHF
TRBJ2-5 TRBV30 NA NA TGTGCCGGGTCAGGGGCCCCGTGGGAGACCCAGTACTTC CAGSGAPWETQYF
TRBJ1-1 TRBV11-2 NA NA TGTGCCAGCAGCTTTTCAGGGGACACTGAAGCTTTCTTT CASSFSGDTEAFF
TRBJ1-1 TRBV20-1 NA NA TGCAGTGCTAGAGGGGGGGAAAGGGCTTTCTTT CSARGGERAFF
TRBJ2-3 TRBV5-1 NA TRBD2 TGCGCCAGCAGCTTAGGGACTAGCGGGAGTGCAGATACGCAGTATTTT CASSLGTSGSADTQYF
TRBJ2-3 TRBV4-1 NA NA TGCGCCAGCAGCTCTGACGGGGGGCAGTTCGCAGATACGCAGTATTTT CASSSDGGQFADTQYF
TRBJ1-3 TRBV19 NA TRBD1 TGTGCCAGCTCTCCGGGACAGGGCACCGGAAACACCATATATTTT CASSPGQGTGNTIYF
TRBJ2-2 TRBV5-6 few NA TGTGCCAGCAGCTTGGGGATTAGCGTGAACACCGGGGAGCTGTTTTTT CASSLGISVNTGELFF
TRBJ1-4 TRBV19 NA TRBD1 TGTGCCAGTAGTATGGGACAGCTTACAACTAATGAAAAACTGTTTTTT CASSMGQLTTNEKLFF
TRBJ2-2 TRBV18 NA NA TGTGCCAGCTCACTCTCCGGGACACTACACACCGGGGAGCTGTTTTTT CASSLSGTLHTGELFF
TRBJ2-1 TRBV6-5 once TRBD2 TGTGCCAGCAGTTCCAAAACTAGCGGGGGGAGGAATGAGCAGTTCTTC CASSSKTSGGRNEQFF
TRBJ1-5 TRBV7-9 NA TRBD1 TGTGCCAGCAGCTCTGGGACAGGGGGCTTTCAGCCCCAGCATTTT CASSSGTGGFQPQHF
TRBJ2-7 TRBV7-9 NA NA TGTGCCAGCAGCCACCCAGGGGCTATTGAGCAGTACTTC CASSHPGAIEQYF